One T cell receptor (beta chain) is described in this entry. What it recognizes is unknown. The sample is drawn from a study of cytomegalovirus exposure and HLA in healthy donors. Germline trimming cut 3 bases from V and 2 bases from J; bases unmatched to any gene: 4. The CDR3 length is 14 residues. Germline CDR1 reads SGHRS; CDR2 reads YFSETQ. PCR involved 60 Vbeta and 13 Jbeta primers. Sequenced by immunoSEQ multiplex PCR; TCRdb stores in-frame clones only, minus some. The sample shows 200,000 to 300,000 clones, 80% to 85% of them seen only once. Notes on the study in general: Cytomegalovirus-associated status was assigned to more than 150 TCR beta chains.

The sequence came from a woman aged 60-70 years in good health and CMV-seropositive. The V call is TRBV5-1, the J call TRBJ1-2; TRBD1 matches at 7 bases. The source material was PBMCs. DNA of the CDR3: TGCGCCAGCAGCTCCCTACAGGGGAACTATGGCTACACCTTC. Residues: CASSSLQGNYGYTF.